This TCR beta chain was sequenced for a study of OX40 agonist ivuxolimab in advanced cancers. This CDR3 has 15 residues. V gave up 4 bases and J gave up 5 bases; unmatched junction bases: 7. Germline CDR1 is SGHRS and CDR2 is YFSETQ. The repertoire was sequenced with immunoSEQ multiplex PCR; TCRdb's copy has only in-frame clones and lacks some. Seen here are roughly 17,000 clones, 75% to 90% observed once, and the top ten hold 13%. Remarks on this clone: Its specificity is unknown.

The study's findings and limits: Clonal expansion was among the lowest in partial responders at 0.1-3.0 mg/kg, especially CD8+.

The sampling schedule covered blood at baseline, cycle 4 day 1, and cycle 7 day 1. V and J are TRBV5-1 and TRBJ2-5; the match to TRBD2 covers 11 bases. The TCR originated in an adult with an advanced solid tumor such as melanoma, head and neck, liver or kidney cancer. The sequences come from CD4+ or CD8+ T cells sorted from blood, collected in a trial of the OX40 agonist ivuxolimab. The CDR3 protein is CASSLGLAGGETQYF. CDR3 nucleotide sequence: TGCGCCAGCAGCCTAGGGCTAGCGGGGGGTGAGACCCAGTACTTC.